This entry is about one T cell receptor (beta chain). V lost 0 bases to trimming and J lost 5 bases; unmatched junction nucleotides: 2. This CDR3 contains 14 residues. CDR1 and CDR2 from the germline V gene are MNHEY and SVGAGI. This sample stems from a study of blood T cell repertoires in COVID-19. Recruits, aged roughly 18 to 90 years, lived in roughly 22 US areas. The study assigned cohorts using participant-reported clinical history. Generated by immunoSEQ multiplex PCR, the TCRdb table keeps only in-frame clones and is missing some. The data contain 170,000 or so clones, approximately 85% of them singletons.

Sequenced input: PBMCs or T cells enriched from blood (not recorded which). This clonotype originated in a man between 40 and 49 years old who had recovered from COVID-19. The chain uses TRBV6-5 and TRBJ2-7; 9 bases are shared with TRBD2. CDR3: CASSYSSSGDEQYF. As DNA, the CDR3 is TGTGCCAGCAGTTACTCGTCTAGCGGGGACGAGCAGTACTTC.